A single TCR beta chain is shown here with its context. The data derive from a study of OX40 agonist ivuxolimab in advanced cancers. Study at large: The patients' treatment was ivuxolimab, an agonistic anti-OX40 (CD134) antibody. Enrolled patients in dose escalation had cancers that were hepatocellular carcinoma, melanoma, renal cell or head and neck cancer. Partial responses were recorded for three patients, including one with hepatocellular carcinoma and two with cutaneous melanoma.

Assay used: immunoSEQ multiplex PCR; TCRdb lists only in-frame clones, some missing. The sample yields 75,000 to 80,000 clones, around 82% seen once. The CDR3 has 13 residues. V was clipped by 1 base and J by 6 bases, with 10 bases between them. Germline lookup yields CDR1 LGHNA and CDR2 YSLEER. Sample: CD4+ or CD8+ T cells sorted from blood, taken in a trial of the OX40 agonist ivuxolimab. This clonotype was obtained from an adult with an advanced solid tumor such as melanoma, head and neck, liver or kidney cancer. This chain links TRBV4-3 with TRBJ2-7; D gene unclear. CDR3 DNA: TGCGCCAGCAGCCAAGCCCACCAGCGCGAGCAGTACTTC. Amino acids: CASSQAHQREQYF.